The 17 T cell receptor beta chains reported below all come from one sample, sequenced in a study of Graves' ophthalmopathy and Graves' hyperthyroidism. Using RNA transcripts, the TCR beta CDR3 regions were amplified. HTBI primers were employed in first-round RT-PCR, then a second-round multiplex PCR followed. TCRdb analysed the multiplex PCR reads with MiXCR anew, one entry per CDR3 protein. The data contain fewer than 350,000 distinct CDR3 sequences, roughly 15% of them singletons. Source material: peripheral blood. Source of these receptors: an adult man with Graves' ophthalmopathy.

This clonotype occurred many times. This rearrangement joins TRBV5-1 to TRBJ2-2, with 14 bases matching TRBD2. Losses at the gene ends were 2 bases for V and 3 bases for J; bases not matched to a gene: 12. Per the germline V gene, CDR1 is SGHRS and CDR2 is YFSETQ. This CDR3 spans 20 amino acids. DNA for the CDR3: TGCGCCAGCAGCTTACACACGGCGACTAGCGGGAGGGCCCACACCGGGGAGCTGTTTTTT. This translates into CASSLHTATSGRAHTGELFF. The whole variable domain, remainder taken from reference TRBV5-1 and TRBJ2-2, is KAGVTQTPRYLIKTRGQQVTLSCSPISGHRSVSWYQQTPGQGLQFLFEYFSETQRNKGNFPGRFSGRQFSNSRSEMNVSTLELGDSALYLCASSLHTATSGRAHTGELFFGEGSRLTVL.

In its sample, this clonotype was seen many times. This sequence joins TRBV30 and TRBJ1-2, with no clear D. Trimming cost V 3 bases and J 8 bases, with 13 bases left between them. CDR1 is GTSNPN and CDR2 is SVGIG in the germline V gene (reference sequence). CDR3 size: 12 residues. The CDR3 reads CAWRRGVGGYTF. In nucleotides, the CDR3 is TGTGCCTGGAGACGAGGAGTGGGAGGCTACACCTTC.

The table lists this clonotype with many counts. CDR3 sequence reads: CASTKEAGYNSPLHF. DNA for the CDR3: TGTGCCAGCACCAAAGAGGCAGGCTATAATTCACCCCTCCACTTT. The rearrangement links TRBV9 to TRBJ1-6; D is unresolved. Germline CDR1 SGDLS, CDR2 YYNGEE. V was cut by 6 bases and J by 3 bases, with 13 bases left in between. The CDR3 covers 15 residues.

This clonotype was recorded a few times. A read error is possible here, since a much larger clone lies one base away. V usage is TRBV19 and J usage is TRBJ2-7; D possibly corresponds to TRBD2 (5 bases). Germline V gives CDR1 LNHDA, CDR2 SQIVND (reference sequence). This CDR3 is 13 amino acids long. V lost 5 bases and J 3 bases, leaving 11 bases between the germline ends. The CDR3 DNA reads as TGTGCCAGTAGTCGGGGTTGGGACTACGAGCAGTACTTC. It specifies CASSRGWDYEQYF.

This clonotype was observed a handful of times. CDR3 protein: CASRGQGVSEQYF. The CDR3 region has the DNA TGTGCCAGCAGGGGACAGGGGGTCTCCGAGCAGTACTTC. V is TRBV12-3 or TRBV12-4 and J is TRBJ2-7; 11 nucleotides line up with TRBD1. The CDR3 totals 13 residues. V was clipped by 6 bases and J by 6 bases; unmatched bases: 4.

This clonotype has a count of ten or more. J is TRBJ2-5 and V is TRBV20-1; the D is unclear. The CDR3 loop spans 14 amino acids. Per germline, CDR1 DFQATT and CDR2 SNEGSKA (reference sequence). V lost 5 bases, J lost 3 bases, and 16 bases lay in between. CDR3 in DNA: TGCAGTGCTCTCGAATGGAACACGGAAGAGACCCAGTACTTC. Its protein is CSALEWNTEETQYF.

Many counts were recorded for this clonotype. The chain uses TRBV19 and TRBJ2-5, with D tentatively TRBD2 (6 bases). The germline V and J ends were trimmed by 4 bases and 2 bases, with 14 bases remaining between them. The germline V gene encodes CDR1 LNHDA and CDR2 SQIVND (reference sequence). The CDR3 is 15 residues long. The CDR3 nucleotides read TGTGCCAGTAGTAGGAGAGGAGGGAATCAAGAGACCCAGTACTTC. Encoded protein: CASSRRGGNQETQYF.

This clonotype occurred many times. The J gene is TRBJ1-2, the V gene TRBV7-2; the match to TRBD1 covers 7 bases. Germline-derived CDR1 and CDR2 are SGHTA and FQGNSA. The CDR3 is 14 residues long. Trimming removed 0 bases from V and 2 bases from J; junction bases left unmatched: 0. Written as DNA, the CDR3 is TGTGCCAGCAGCTTAGCGGGACAGAACTATGGCTACACCTTC. This translates into CASSLAGQNYGYTF.

This clonotype has a count of ten or more. The genes are TRBV29-1 and TRBJ2-5, with D tentatively TRBD2 (6 bases). Trimming removed 3 bases at V and 5 bases at J, with 19 bases between. CDR1 is SQVTM and CDR2 is ANQGSEA in the germline V gene. This CDR3 is built from 15 residues. This CDR3 reads CSVDLRGKSEETQYF. The CDR3 DNA sequence: TGCAGCGTTGATTTGCGGGGAAAGAGTGAGGAGACCCAGTACTTC.

This clonotype was seen repeatedly, ten times or more. This chain connects TRBV28 to TRBJ2-7; tentative D call: TRBD1 (5 bases). CDR1 is MDHEN, CDR2 SYDVKM, per germline. The CDR3 contains 10 residues. V lost 6 bases to trimming and J lost 5 bases, with 5 bases between them. As DNA, the CDR3 is TGTGCCAGCAGAGGGGACGAGCAGTACTTC. It codes for CASRGDEQYF.

This clonotype was seen many times. The V call is TRBV6-1, the J call TRBJ2-5, with D perhaps matching TRBD2 (5 bases). The CDR3 extends over 15 amino acids. Between the trimmed V and J ends, which lost 3 bases and 2 bases, there was a span of 13 bases. The V gene's germline CDR1 is MNHNS and CDR2 SASEGT. The CDR3 region is CASSEVGDSQETQYF. DNA of the CDR3: TGTGCCAGCAGTGAGGTGGGAGACTCACAAGAGACCCAGTACTTC.

This clonotype was counted at least ten times. The rearrangement uses TRBV3-1 and TRBJ2-7, with D possibly being TRBD1 (6 bases). Germline V gives CDR1 LGHDT, CDR2 YNNKEL (reference sequence). CDR3 length: 15 amino acids. The V end was cut by 5 bases, the J end by 0 bases, with 14 bases between. The CDR3: CASSAKTGRSYEQYF. The CDR3 DNA reads as TGTGCCAGCAGCGCCAAAACAGGGCGCTCCTACGAGCAGTACTTC.

This clonotype has ten or more counts. CDR3 nucleotide sequence: TGTGCCAGCAACTGGGGCAGGGGAAGTGGGGAGCAGTACTTC. Translated, it gives CASNWGRGSGEQYF. The chain links TRBV28 to TRBJ2-7; weak D call: TRBD1 (6 bases). The CDR3 runs to 14 residues. Germline-derived CDR1 and CDR2 are MDHEN and SYDVKM. Trimming took off 7 bases at V and 7 bases at J, with 20 bases between the two ends.

The sample holds many counts of this clonotype. The chain has TRBV11-2 and TRBJ2-7; the match to TRBD1 covers 10 bases. The CDR3 runs 17 residues. The germline gives CDR1 SGHAT, CDR2 FQNNGV. V lost 5 bases and J lost 3; bases outside the gene matches: 13. The DNA for the CDR3 is TGTGCCAGCAGCGCACGCGAAAGACAGGGGGCGAGCTACGAGCAGTACTTC. Encoded protein: CASSARERQGASYEQYF.

This clonotype has a count of ten or more. The V call is TRBV10-3, the J call TRBJ2-5; no firm D call. The V gene's germline CDR1 is ENHRY and CDR2 SYGVKD. The CDR3 contains 12 residues. V dropped 11 bases and J dropped 3 bases, with 13 bases sitting between them. Here the CDR3 DNA reads TGTGCCTCCAACGGGTTTGAAGAGACCCAGTACTTC. This translates into CASNGFEETQYF.

This clonotype was observed at least ten times. V and J are TRBV2 and TRBJ1-1; possibly TRBD1 for D (5 bases). The V gene lost 2 bases and the J gene lost 7 bases, with 23 bases spanning the gap. This CDR3 comprises 17 residues. Looked up from germline, CDR1 is SNHLY and CDR2 is FYNNEI. The CDR3: CASSEQLIAGAQYEAFF. As DNA, the CDR3 is TGTGCCAGCAGTGAACAGCTTATCGCTGGGGCCCAATATGAAGCTTTCTTT.

The rearrangement links TRBV6-1 to TRBJ2-7; unclear D gene. The germline V gene encodes CDR1 MNHNS and CDR2 SASEGT. The V and J ends lost 8 bases and 3 bases respectively, with 14 bases between them. This CDR3 has 13 residues. The CDR3 is CASAQTPSYEQYF. CDR3 DNA: TGTGCCAGCGCGCAGACACCAAGCTACGAGCAGTACTTC.